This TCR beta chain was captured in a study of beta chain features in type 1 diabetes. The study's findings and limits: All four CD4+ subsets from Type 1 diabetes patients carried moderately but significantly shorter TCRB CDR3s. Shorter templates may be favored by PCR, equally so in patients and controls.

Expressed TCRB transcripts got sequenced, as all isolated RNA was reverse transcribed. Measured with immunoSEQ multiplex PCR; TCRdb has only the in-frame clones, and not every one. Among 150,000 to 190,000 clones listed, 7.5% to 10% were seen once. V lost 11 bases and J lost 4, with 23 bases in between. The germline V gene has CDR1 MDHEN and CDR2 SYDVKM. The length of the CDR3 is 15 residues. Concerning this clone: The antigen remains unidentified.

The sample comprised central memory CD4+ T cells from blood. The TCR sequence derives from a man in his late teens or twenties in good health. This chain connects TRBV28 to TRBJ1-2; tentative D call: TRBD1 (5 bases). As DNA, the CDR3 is TGTGCCCTCGCTCGTGGGCAGGGAGGCACCTATGGCTACACCTTC. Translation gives CALARGQGGTYGYTF.